The clone carrying this T cell receptor beta chain was found a few times. Its target is unknown. CDR3 size: 15 residues. Germline CDR1 is GTSNPN and CDR2 is SVGIG (reference sequence). V was pared by 3 bases and J by 9 bases, with 18 bases between. This entry comes from a study of OX40 agonist ivuxolimab in advanced cancers. Overall study: Patients got intravenous ivuxolimab at 0.01 to 10 mg/kg every 2 weeks. Study-wide findings and caveats: Researchers report that CD8+ T cells had, on average, more expanded clones than CD4+.

Exclusion of a patient followed from autoimmune disease history or systemic immunosuppression. The table came from immunoSEQ multiplex PCR; TCRdb's copy has only in-frame clones and leaves some out. The data contain approximately 82,000 clones, around 85% of them singletons. This chain uses TRBV30 with TRBJ1-6, with D possibly TRBD1 on 5 matching bases. The receptor comes from an adult with an advanced solid tumor such as melanoma, head and neck, liver or kidney cancer. This sample comprised CD4+ or CD8+ T cells sorted from blood, obtained in a trial of the OX40 agonist ivuxolimab. Here the CDR3 reads CAWSRRRGNTSPLHF. The CDR3 bases are TGTGCCTGGAGCCGGAGAAGGGGAAATACTTCACCCCTCCACTTT. Using reference TRBV30 and TRBJ1-6 for the parts outside the CDR3, the full variable domain is SQTIHQWPATLVQPVGSPLSLECTVEGTSNPNLYWYRQAAGRGLQLLFYSVGIGQISSEVPQNLSASRPQDRQFILSSKKLLLSDSGFYLCAWSRRRGNTSPLHFGNGTRLTVT.